This T cell receptor (beta chain) was observed in a study of identical twins. Findings and limits, study-wide: Abundant beta clonotypes from cord blood had fewer insertions, unlike memory repertoires, which showed none. It was possible that invariant MAIT and iNKT cells partly confounded the zero-insertion analyses.

CDR3 length: 16 amino acids. Trimming removed 4 bases from V and 3 bases from J, with 19 bases in between. Per the germline V gene, CDR1 is LGHNA and CDR2 is YNFKEQ. TCRdb reanalysed the 5' RACE reads using MiXCR and keeps one entry per CDR3 protein. The sample lists 1.5 million or so distinct CDR3 sequences; around a third were seen once. This clonotype was found a few times. Antigen: not known. Sequencing used cord blood. This receptor was identified in a newborn girl in good health. V is TRBV4-2 and J is TRBJ2-7; weak D call: TRBD2 (6 bases). The CDR3 sequence: CASSPLGVSGFYEQYF. For the CDR3, the DNA is TGTGCCAGCAGCCCTCTTGGAGTTAGCGGCTTCTACGAGCAGTACTTC.